This T cell receptor (beta chain) was captured by sequencing in a study of blood T cell repertoires in COVID-19. Per the original methods: Cell counts per sample came from amplifying reference gene primers. Clones were read by immunoSEQ multiplex PCR, and TCRdb kept only the in-frame ones, dropping some. The V and J calls and clone size were taken over from that table, and D and trimming were inferred from the DNA. The profile covers about 180,000 clones, with 80% to 90% appearing a single time and roughly 2.6% taken by the ten largest. This CDR3 contains 13 residues. V gave up 6 bases and J gave up 4 bases, with 10 bases separating them.

The receptor's source is a man in his forties or fifties with active or convalescent COVID-19. Sequencing was performed on peripheral blood. The chain has TRBV12-3 or TRBV12-4 and TRBJ1-5; no reliable D call. DNA of the CDR3: TGTGCCAGCAGCCCCCCAGCGAATCAGCCCCAGCATTTT. Translating it yields CASSPPANQPQHF.